The 5 T cell receptor beta chains below come from one sample, sequenced in a study of cytomegalovirus exposure and HLA in healthy donors. The study ran its PCR with 60 Vbeta and 13 Jbeta primers. Measured with immunoSEQ multiplex PCR; TCRdb has only the in-frame clones, and not every one. The table shows approximately 120,000 clones, with 76% occurring only once. Sequenced: PBMCs. The receptors come from a man between 45 and 60 years old in good health and CMV-seronegative.

Comment on this clone: Germline is not matched at one junction end, which may reflect a read error. V and J are TRBV7-9 and TRBJ2-5; weak D call: TRBD2 (7 bases). The germline V gene has CDR1 SEHNR and CDR2 FQNEAQ (reference sequence). This CDR3 is 15 amino acids long. The CDR3 DNA follows: TGTTCCAGCAGCTTAGGGGGGGATCCCCAAGAGACCCAGTACTTC. This gives the protein CSSSLGGDPQETQYF.

V and J are TRBV4-1 and TRBJ2-1; 8 bases are a match to TRBD1. The germline V gene has CDR1 MGHRA and CDR2 YSYEKL. There are 15 residues in the CDR3. V gave up 4 bases and J gave up 4 bases; unmatched junction bases: 6. DNA for the CDR3: TGCGCCAGCAGCCTAGGGGGACAGGCTTACAATGAGCAGTTCTTC. The encoded protein is CASSLGGQAYNEQFF.

This clone was found once. This chain's CDR3 is CASSKRRRGYGYTF. For the CDR3, the DNA is TGTGCCAGCAGCAAAAGGAGGAGGGGTTATGGCTACACCTTC. The V and J genes are TRBV28 and TRBJ1-2, with D perhaps TRBD1 (5 bases). This CDR3 spans 14 amino acids. V lost 6 bases and J lost 5, with 16 bases in between. Germline CDR1 and CDR2: MDHEN and SYDVKM.

V gene TRBV7-2 combines with J gene TRBJ2-7; 8 bases are a match to TRBD2. This CDR3 contains 14 residues. Germline lookup yields CDR1 SGHTA and CDR2 FQGNSA. V shed 5 bases and J 2 bases; nucleotides not matched to a gene: 5. The DNA of the CDR3 is TGTGCCAGCAGCCCCGGGGGGGTGACCTACGAGCAGTACTTC. Its protein is CASSPGGVTYEQYF.

V gene TRBV7-2 combines with J gene TRBJ1-2; 10 bases are a match to TRBD1. In germline, CDR1 is SGHTA, CDR2 FQGNSA. The CDR3 is 14 amino acids. V lost 6 bases, J lost 8 bases, and 9 bases stayed unmatched. The CDR3 spells CASRNRDRGLGYTF. Written as DNA, the CDR3 is TGTGCCAGCAGAAACCGGGACAGGGGATTGGGCTACACCTTC.